This TCR beta chain was sequenced during a study of blood T cells in healthy people across ages. In its sample, this clonotype was seen once. CDR3 length: 16 amino acids. In germline, CDR1 is LNHNV, CDR2 YYDKDF (reference sequence). Trimming at V came to 3 bases and at J to 2 bases, leaving 4 bases not matched to a gene. Next came a second PCR, run for about 6 to 12 cycles, which used a sample-barcoded 5' primer along with a J-beta primer mix. Carrying 12 random nucleotides, a template-switch adaptor labeled each individual cDNA molecule. MiXCR was run by TCRdb on the 5' RACE reads, yielding one entry per CDR3 protein. The repertoire consists of about 1.7 million distinct CDR3 sequences, with 28% occurring once and the leading ten covering approximately 7.7%.

The rearrangement joins TRBV15 to TRBJ1-3, with 10 bases fitting TRBD1. Specimen: blood. The sequence was obtained from a woman aged 25 to 39 in good health. The CDR3 nucleotides read TGTGCCACCAGCAGGTCCGGGACAGGGGCTGGAAACACCATATATTTT. Translated: CATSRSGTGAGNTIYF.